This TCR beta chain is drawn from a study of blood T cell repertoires in COVID-19. At the level of the study: In each case, the material was cDNA or gDNA derived from T cells, B-cell-depleted T cells, or PBMCs.

This clone has just a few counts. CDR1 is LNHDA and CDR2 is SQIVND in the germline V gene (reference sequence). Trimming took 8 bases from V and 2 from J, leaving 18 bases between them. This CDR3 contains 15 residues. Using immunoSEQ multiplex PCR, the repertoire was profiled, and TCRdb retains in-frame clones only, with some absent. The sample lists about 80,000 clones, approximately 82% seen once, with roughly 9% in the top ten. The genes are TRBV19 and TRBJ2-5; D may be TRBD1 (6 bases). What was sequenced was peripheral blood. The TCR comes from a human donor in a cohort sampled during active COVID-19. The CDR3 is CASLRFNRAQETQYF. CDR3 nucleotide sequence: TGTGCCAGTCTAAGATTTAACAGGGCACAAGAGACCCAGTACTTC.